This entry lists 27 T cell receptor beta chains sequenced from one sample in a study of neurological immune-mediated disorders. MiXCR, applied by TCRdb to the 5' RACE reads, yields one record per CDR3 protein. The table records 85,000 to 100,000 distinct CDR3 sequences, about 3.8% of them present only once. The sequenced sample was PBMCs. The receptors shown here come from a young woman with multiple sclerosis.

There are many counts of this clonotype. V gene TRBV3-1 combines with J gene TRBJ2-5; 8 nucleotides match TRBD2. This CDR3 comprises 14 residues. Unmatched junction bases numbered 0, after V lost 1 base and J lost 2 bases. CDR1 and CDR2 (germline): LGHDT, YNNKEL (reference sequence). CDR3 nucleotide sequence: TGTGCCAGCAGCCAAGCTAGCGGGCAAGAGACCCAGTACTTC. It specifies CASSQASGQETQYF.

Ten or more counts support this clonotype. CDR3 sequence: CASKEDGGYTF. As DNA, the CDR3 is TGTGCCAGCAAGGAGGATGGCGGCTACACCTTC. The genes are TRBV12-3 or TRBV12-4 and TRBJ1-2; D is ambiguous. This CDR3 is built from 11 residues. Trimming pared 7 bases from V and 8 bases from J, leaving 11 bases between.

This clonotype was seen many times. This rearrangement joins TRBV12-3 or TRBV12-4 to TRBJ2-3; no clear D. This CDR3 region has 12 residues. Trimming stripped 6 bases from V and 0 bases from J, with 4 bases between. The CDR3 bases are TGTGCCAGCAGCCGTAGCACAGATACGCAGTATTTT. This gives the protein CASSRSTDTQYF.

This clonotype was counted only a few times. This could be a read error, since a much larger clone is one nucleotide away. The V and J genes are TRBV5-1 and TRBJ2-7; D uncertain. This CDR3 spans 13 amino acids. V dropped 0 bases and J dropped 2 bases, with 6 bases sitting between them. The germline V gene encodes CDR1 SGHRS and CDR2 YFSETQ. The CDR3 nucleotides are TGCGCCAGCAGCTTGGACAGACCCTACGAGCAGTACTTC. Amino acids: CASSLDRPYEQYF.

Turning to this clonotype: This clone may be a read error of a much larger clone one base away. The rearrangement links TRBV29-1 to TRBJ1-1; D is unclear. Germline CDR1 SQVTM, CDR2 ANQGSEA. This CDR3 is built from 12 residues. In DNA, the CDR3 is TGCAGCGGGGAAAATAGGAACCCTGAAGCTTTCTTT. It codes for CSGENRNPEAFF. The variable domain in full, with the rest retrieved from reference TRBV29-1 and TRBJ1-1, is SAVISQKPSRDICQRGTSLTIQCQVDSQVTMMFWYRQQPGQSLTLIATANQGSEATYESGFVIDKFPISRPNLTFSTLTVSNMSPEDSSIYLCSGENRNPEAFFGQGTRLTVV.

This clonotype was observed at least ten times. The chain links TRBV3-1 to TRBJ2-1; D possibly corresponds to TRBD2 (6 bases). Trimming shortened V by 3 bases and J by 9 bases, and 21 bases separated the two germline ends. The CDR3 extends over 16 amino acids. The germline CDR1 and CDR2 sequences are LGHDT and YNNKEL (reference sequence). The CDR3 nucleotides are TGTGCCAGCAGCCAGGAGGACTACCACGATTCGGGTGAGCAGTTCTTC. This codes for CASSQEDYHDSGEQFF.

There are many counts of this clonotype. J is TRBJ2-3 and V is TRBV7-9; perhaps TRBD1 as D (5 bases). There are 15 residues in the CDR3. CDR1 is SEHNR, CDR2 FQNEAQ, per germline (reference sequence). V lost 1 base to trimming and J lost 5 bases, with 13 bases between them. This CDR3 is CASSLVAGYLDTQYF. CDR3 coding DNA: TGTGCCAGCAGCTTAGTCGCAGGGTACTTAGATACGCAGTATTTT.

This clonotype has at least ten counts. The chain employs TRBV18 and TRBJ1-1, with D hard to call. CDR1 and CDR2 from the germline V gene are KGHSH and LQKENI. V was trimmed by 3 bases and J by 4 bases, leaving 12 bases between them. This CDR3 region has 14 residues. CDR3 region: CASSPQEQVTEAFF. Here the CDR3 DNA reads TGTGCCAGCTCACCCCAGGAGCAGGTCACTGAAGCTTTCTTT.

This clonotype occurred many times. The chain employs TRBV12-3 or TRBV12-4 and TRBJ2-3, with TRBD1 matching 7 bases. The CDR3 is made up of 17 amino acids. V trimming: 1 base; J trimming: 2 bases; junction bases outside the gene matches: 9. This CDR3 reads CASSLGVGGADTDTQYF. The CDR3 DNA is TGTGCCAGCAGTTTAGGGGTAGGGGGCGCCGACACAGATACGCAGTATTTT.

This clonotype occurred once. A much larger clone differs by one base, so this may be a read error. CDR3 amino acids: CASSPKGWEKETQYF. The CDR3 coding sequence is TGTGCCAGCAGCCCAAAGGGGTGGGAAAAAGAGACCCAGTACTTC. The chain has TRBV7-2 and TRBJ2-5; possibly TRBD1 for D (5 bases). The V and J ends lost 5 bases and 3 bases respectively, with 16 bases between them. Germline V gives CDR1 SGHTA, CDR2 FQGNSA. This CDR3 is 15 amino acids long.

This clonotype was found many times. The chain couples TRBV5-5 to TRBJ1-1; the match to TRBD1 covers 8 bases. The CDR3 contains 13 residues. Germline CDR1 is SGHKS and CDR2 is YYEKEE (reference sequence). Trimming took 4 bases from V and 3 from J; bases not matched to a gene: 2. The CDR3 nucleotides read TGTGCCAGCAGCCAGACAGGGGACACTGAAGCTTTCTTT. Translated, it gives CASSQTGDTEAFF.

This clonotype was observed a handful of times. The chain links TRBV27 to TRBJ1-2; possibly TRBD1 for D (6 bases). The germline V gene encodes CDR1 MNHEY and CDR2 SMNVEV (reference sequence). V was clipped by 8 bases and J by 0 bases, with 22 bases between them. The CDR3 extends over 17 amino acids. CDR3 sequence reads: CASGSRGGVEPNYGYTF. The CDR3 DNA follows: TGTGCCAGCGGTTCAAGGGGGGGCGTTGAACCTAACTATGGCTACACCTTC.

The chain carries TRBV14 and TRBJ2-7; D not resolved. Germline-derived CDR1 and CDR2 are SGHDN and FVKESK. This CDR3 is 12 amino acids long. V lost 0 bases and J 5 bases, leaving 5 bases between the germline ends. This CDR3 reads CASSQDGHEQYF. The DNA for the CDR3 is TGTGCCAGCAGCCAAGATGGCCACGAGCAGTACTTC.

This clonotype has a count of ten or more. The chain recombines TRBV21-1 with TRBJ2-5; TRBD2 is the table's D call, not checked against the DNA. TRBV21-1 is given as a pseudogene. The CDR3 runs to 16 residues. CDR3 sequence: CASSKEGLGRKETQYF. The CDR3 DNA is TGTGCCAGCAGCAAAGAAGGGCTCGGGAGGAAAGAGACCCAGTACTTC.

This clonotype was picked up many times. This chain links TRBV5-1 with TRBJ2-1; 9 bases are a match to TRBD1. CDR1 is SGHRS and CDR2 is YFSETQ in the germline V gene. V lost 5 bases and J lost 7; bases outside the gene matches: 7. The CDR3 totals 14 residues. CDR3 residues: CASRMGQGGNEQFF. The CDR3 coding sequence is TGCGCCAGCAGGATGGGACAGGGTGGTAATGAGCAGTTCTTC.

At least ten counts were recorded for this clonotype. The chain carries TRBV5-1 and TRBJ1-5; TRBD1 matches at 8 bases. V was clipped by 6 bases and J by 4 bases; unmatched bases: 9. CDR1 and CDR2 (germline): SGHRS, YFSETQ. The CDR3 consists of 15 residues. The DNA of the CDR3 is TGCGCCAGCAAAGTAGACAGGGGAGTTAATCAGCCCCAGCATTTT. As protein: CASKVDRGVNQPQHF.

This clonotype was detected many times. V usage is TRBV20-1 and J usage is TRBJ2-7; D is perhaps TRBD1 (5 bases). This CDR3 is 14 amino acids long. Trimming stripped 3 bases from V and 1 base from J, with 13 bases between. Germline CDR1 reads DFQATT; CDR2 reads SNEGSKA (reference sequence). CDR3 bases: TGCAGTGCTAGCTCAGGGATATTGTCCTACGAGCAGTACTTC. Translating gives CSASSGILSYEQYF.

Many counts were recorded for this clonotype. The V call is TRBV12-3 or TRBV12-4, the J call TRBJ1-2; possible D gene TRBD1, 5 bases. V lost 3 bases to trimming and J lost 12 bases, with 14 bases between them. CDR3 length equals 12 residues. CDR3 bases: TGTGCCAGCAGTTTCTTTCCGGCAGGGAACACCTTC. Translating it yields CASSFFPAGNTF.

This chain links TRBV29-1 with TRBJ1-1; D gene uncertain. Deletions cut 0 bases from V and 10 bases from J, with 12 bases between. The CDR3 loop spans 12 amino acids. Per the germline V gene, CDR1 is SQVTM and CDR2 is ANQGSEA. As DNA, the CDR3 is TGCAGCGTTGAAGATAGCAGGCGGGGAGCTTTCTTT. Its protein is CSVEDSRRGAFF. Variable domain in full (rest from reference TRBV29-1 and TRBJ1-1): SAVISQKPSRDICQRGTSLTIQCQVDSQVTMMFWYRQQPGQSLTLIATANQGSEATYESGFVIDKFPISRPNLTFSTLTVSNMSPEDSSIYLCSVEDSRRGAFFGQGTRLTVV.

This clonotype has a count of ten or more. The chain recombines TRBV19 with TRBJ2-5, with TRBD1 matching 7 bases. Trimming removed 8 bases from V and 3 bases from J; junction bases left unmatched: 6. The CDR3 is 13 residues long. The germline CDR1 and CDR2 sequences are LNHDA and SQIVND (reference sequence). The CDR3 spells CASQDRLKETQYF. CDR3 bases: TGTGCCAGTCAGGACAGGTTGAAAGAGACCCAGTACTTC.

About this clonotype: Being one base from a much bigger clone, this may be a read error. This chain connects TRBV20-1 to TRBJ1-5; D gene unclear. The CDR3 totals 13 residues. Germline loops: CDR1 DFQATT, CDR2 SNEGSKA (reference sequence). The DNA of the CDR3 is TGCAGTGCCCCCTCCGGGGAGGTTCAGCACCAGCATTTT. Amino acids: CSAPSGEVQHQHF.

This clonotype was counted between two and nine times. Here the CDR3 reads CARSKGGARQPQHF. DNA for the CDR3: TGTGCCAGAAGCAAGGGGGGCGCCCGGCAGCCCCAGCATTTT. The rearrangement links TRBV5-3 to TRBJ1-5, with D possibly being TRBD1 (6 bases). TRBV5-3 is classed as an ORF, of uncertain function. CDR3 size: 14 residues. V shed 4 bases and J shed 7 bases, with 15 bases lying between them.

This clonotype was picked up many times. The gene calls are TRBV28 and TRBJ2-5; D is undetermined. CDR3 length equals 14 residues. CDR1 and CDR2 from the germline V gene are MDHEN and SYDVKM. V dropped 7 bases and J dropped 2 bases, with 14 bases sitting between them. The CDR3 DNA is TGTGCCAGCACCCTATCTCCCTTTCAAGAGACCCAGTACTTC. Translated, it gives CASTLSPFQETQYF.

This clonotype was recorded at least ten times. The chain recombines TRBV2 with TRBJ1-5; unclear D gene. The CDR3 has 13 residues. The V gene's germline CDR1 is SNHLY and CDR2 FYNNEI. V was trimmed by 7 bases and J by 4 bases, leaving 11 bases between them. The CDR3 here is CASTRGLNQPQHF. The CDR3 DNA reads as TGTGCCAGCACCCGAGGGTTAAATCAGCCCCAGCATTTT. The full variable domain, with the rest looked up from reference TRBV2 and TRBJ1-5, is EPEVTQTPSHQVTQMGQEVILRCVPISNHLYFYWYRQILGQKVEFLVSFYNNEISEKSEIFDDQFSVERPDGSNFTLKIRSTKLEDSAMYFCASTRGLNQPQHFGDGTRLSIL.

This clonotype was found many times. The genes are TRBV12-3 or TRBV12-4 and TRBJ2-7, with D possibly being TRBD2 (6 bases). V lost 3 bases, J lost 3 bases, and 9 bases lay in between. CDR3 length: 13 residues. The CDR3, as DNA: TGTGCCAGCAGTTTGCTAGCGCTCTACGAGCAGTACTTC. It yields the protein CASSLLALYEQYF.

This sequence joins TRBV3-1 and TRBJ2-7, with D possibly TRBD2 on 5 matching bases. The CDR3 has 15 amino acids. Germline CDR1 and CDR2: LGHDT and YNNKEL (reference sequence). With 0 bases removed from V and 5 bases from J, the gap between germline ends came to 14 bases. DNA for the CDR3: TGTGCCAGCAGCCAAGATGGGAAAGTGGGAGACGAGCAGTACTTC. This gives the protein CASSQDGKVGDEQYF.

The sample holds many counts of this clonotype. The genes are TRBV7-9 and TRBJ2-7; 7 bases are a match to TRBD2. J lost 3 bases, V lost 3 bases, and 8 bases had no gene match. Germline CDR1 SEHNR, CDR2 FQNEAQ (reference sequence). This CDR3 is built from 15 residues. The chain's CDR3 is CASSFTAGPVYEQYF. CDR3 DNA sequence: TGTGCCAGCAGCTTTACAGCGGGACCTGTCTACGAGCAGTACTTC.